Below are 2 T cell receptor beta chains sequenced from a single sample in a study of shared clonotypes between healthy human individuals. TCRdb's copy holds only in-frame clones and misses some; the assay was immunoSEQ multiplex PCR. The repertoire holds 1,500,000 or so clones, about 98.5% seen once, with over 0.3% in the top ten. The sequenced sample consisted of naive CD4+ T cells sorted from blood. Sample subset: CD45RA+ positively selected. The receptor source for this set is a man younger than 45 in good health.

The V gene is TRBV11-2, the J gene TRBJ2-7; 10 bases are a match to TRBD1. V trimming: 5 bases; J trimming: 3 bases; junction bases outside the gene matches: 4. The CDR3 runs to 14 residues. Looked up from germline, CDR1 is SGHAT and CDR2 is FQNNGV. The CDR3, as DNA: TGTGCCAGCAGCATAAGGACAGGGGGCTACGAGCAGTACTTC. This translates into CASSIRTGGYEQYF.

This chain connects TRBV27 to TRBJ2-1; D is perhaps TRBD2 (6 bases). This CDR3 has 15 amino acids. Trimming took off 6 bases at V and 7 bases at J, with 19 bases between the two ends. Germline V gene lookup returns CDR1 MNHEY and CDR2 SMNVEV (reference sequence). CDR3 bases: TGTGCCAGCAGAGTCACGGGACTCCAAACTAATGAGCAGTTCTTC. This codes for CASRVTGLQTNEQFF.